This T cell receptor (beta chain) came from a study of early T cells in non-severe SARS-CoV-2 infection (dated by TCRdb to 2020 to 2023). For the wider study: Because TCR sequencing was done on bulk RNA from unsorted whole blood, the alpha and beta chains could not be paired. What the research found in general, with its limitations: VDJdb matching was skewed toward anti-spike CD8 responses and likely underestimated virus-specific expansions, missing private and CD4 specificities.

Library preparation was by 5' RACE. Instrument on record: NextSeq 500. To correct for sequencing error and PCR bias, the TCR library protocol tagged individual cDNA molecules with unique molecular identifiers. Both TCR alpha and beta chains were sequenced, and tight co-correlation was observed between alpha and beta sequence abundances in each sample. The paper's data handling went like this. V gene, J gene and CDR3 annotation of TCR sequences was performed with Decombinator V4. Expanded TCRs were defined as changing significantly between any two time points under a Poisson model with p below 0.0001. TCR abundances were normalised to the total number of TCRs sequenced per sample and expressed as counts per million. TRAV1-2 paired with TRAJ12, TRAJ20 or TRAJ33 defined MAIT TCRs, while TRAV10 paired with TRAJ18 defined iNKT TCRs. VDJdb, accessed 1 November 2021, was searched for CMV, EBV and SARS-CoV-2 annotated TCRs, excluding TCRs annotated for multiple antigens. TCRdb reran the public reads through fastp at Q25 and MiXCR, keeping productive beta chains. For every CDR3 protein sequence, its rows merge into one entry that carries the most common genes and DNA. V and J calls and clone size were set by TCRdb, not the authors. Counted in this sample were more than 45,000 distinct CDR3 sequences; about 6% of them appeared once. In total, the top ten clones hold around 7% of the sample.

This was a case-control study nested in a cohort of healthcare workers in London, UK, who had nasopharyngeal swab PCR tests and blood samples taken every week. Between 23 and 31 March 2020, the week of the UK lockdown, healthcare workers were enrolled and then followed up weekly for as long as 16 weeks. This clonotype was detected only a few times. It lacks a known antigen. Per-nucleotide qualities are absent, and no much larger clonotype sits a single base away. Including cysteine and phenylalanine, the CDR3 has 13 amino acids. The CDR3 DNA has 39 bases and is translated from base 1. V is pared back by 5 bases and J by 7 bases, with 12 bases lying between the germline termini.

The sequence links TRBV12-3 or TRBV12-4 to TRBJ2-1, with the D gene not clear enough to name. This clonotype was obtained from an adult who was a healthcare worker with PCR-confirmed SARS-CoV-2 infection or an uninfected control (not recorded which). The material was whole blood, obtained at baseline. The DNA sequence reads TGTGCCAGCAGTAGGCTCGCGGCGAATGAGCAGTTCTTC. It translates as CASSRLAANEQFF.